These 13 T cell receptor beta chains were sequenced from one sample in a study of cytomegalovirus exposure and HLA in healthy donors. The PCR contained 60 Vbeta and 13 Jbeta primers. The method was immunoSEQ multiplex PCR; TCRdb's version includes in-frame clones alone and lacks a portion of them. The sample lists 150,000 to 200,000 clones, just over 75% seen once, with approximately 2.2% in the top ten. The specimen sequenced was PBMCs. The source of these receptors is a woman in her twenties or thirties in good health and CMV-seropositive.

This clone turned up a few times. The chain uses TRBV19 and TRBJ1-1; unclear D gene. Looked up from germline, CDR1 is LNHDA and CDR2 is SQIVND (reference sequence). This CDR3 comprises 15 residues. The V end was cut by 9 bases, the J end by 3 bases, with 20 bases between. The CDR3 loop is CASNQRGERYTEAFF. CDR3 DNA: TGTGCCAGCAACCAACGTGGAGAGCGATACACTGAAGCTTTCTTT.

The chain has TRBV13 and TRBJ2-3; D might be TRBD2 (6 bases). Trimming cost V 2 bases and J 0 bases, with 12 bases left between them. CDR1 is PRHDT and CDR2 is FYEKMQ in the germline V gene (reference sequence). The CDR3 runs to 16 residues. The CDR3 coding sequence is TGTGCCAGCAGCTTAAAACTAGCCTATAGCACAGATACGCAGTATTTT. Amino acid sequence: CASSLKLAYSTDTQYF.

This clone showed up just a few times. The chain recombines TRBV4-1 with TRBJ1-2, with D maybe TRBD1 (6 bases). The CDR3 has 19 residues. Germline CDR1 and CDR2: MGHRA and YSYEKL. The ends were cut back, 2 bases at V and 2 bases at J, with 24 bases in the middle. The CDR3 sequence: CASSQFHRVLTPSNYGYTF. The CDR3 region has the DNA TGCGCCAGCAGCCAATTTCACAGGGTCCTAACTCCTTCAAACTATGGCTACACCTTC.

The rearrangement links TRBV10-3 to TRBJ1-1; D gene unclear. From germline, CDR1 is ENHRY and CDR2 SYGVKD. V shed 8 bases and J shed 2 bases, with 12 bases lying between them. The CDR3 has 13 residues. CDR3 DNA sequence: TGTGCCATCGCCCCAAACAGAAACACTGAAGCTTTCTTT. Its protein is CAIAPNRNTEAFF.

The chain uses TRBV27 and TRBJ2-7; D uncertain. The CDR3 has 13 amino acids. V gave up 0 bases and J gave up 6 bases, with 9 bases separating them. Germline values: CDR1 MNHEY, CDR2 SMNVEV (reference sequence). The CDR3 DNA sequence: TGTGCCAGCAGTTTATCTCCTCAGTCCGAGCAGTACTTC. It translates to CASSLSPQSEQYF.

This clone was seen a handful of times. The V and J genes are TRBV29-1 and TRBJ2-7, with 7 bases aligning to TRBD1. The CDR3 extends over 13 amino acids. V was pared by 4 bases and J by 2 bases, with 5 bases of the junction left unmatched. Germline V gene sequence: CDR1 SQVTM, CDR2 ANQGSEA. CDR3 sequence: CSVGDSETYEQYF. In DNA, the CDR3 is TGCAGCGTTGGGGACAGTGAAACCTACGAGCAGTACTTC.

V gene TRBV30 combines with J gene TRBJ2-1, with TRBD2 matching over 9 bases. J gave up 0 bases and V 7 bases, and 7 bases lay outside the gene matches. Germline values: CDR1 GTSNPN, CDR2 SVGIG (reference sequence). The CDR3 is made up of 15 amino acids. CDR3 nucleotides: TGTGCCTTACTAGCGGGCTCCAGCTCCTACAATGAGCAGTTCTTC. Its protein product is CALLAGSSSYNEQFF.

In its sample, this clone was seen once. The chain uses TRBV30 and TRBJ2-7, with D maybe TRBD2 (5 bases). Trimming took off 4 bases at V and 3 bases at J, with 10 bases between the two ends. This CDR3 has 12 residues. Per the germline V gene, CDR1 is GTSNPN and CDR2 is SVGIG (reference sequence). The DNA for the CDR3 is TGTGCCTGGACCCCGGGGAACTACGAGCAGTACTTC. This encodes CAWTPGNYEQYF.

The CDR3 loop reads CASSLRGDTGELFF. DNA of the CDR3: TGTGCCAGCAGCTTAAGGGGCGATACCGGGGAGCTGTTTTTT. J is TRBJ2-2 and V is TRBV7-8; TRBD1 is a possible D gene (5 bases). The germline V gene has CDR1 SGHVS and CDR2 FQNEAQ. The CDR3 runs 14 residues. With 2 bases removed from V and 5 bases from J, the gap between germline ends came to 9 bases.

The chain has TRBV5-1 and TRBJ2-2; the D is unclear. CDR3 length: 14 amino acids. Trimming cost V 2 bases and J 0 bases, with 5 bases left between them. Germline CDR1 SGHRS, CDR2 YFSETQ. The CDR3 DNA is TGCGCCAGCAGCTTTCTTTCGAACACCGGGGAGCTGTTTTTT. This translates into CASSFLSNTGELFF.

This chain links TRBV4-1 with TRBJ1-2, with 9 bases lining up with TRBD1. CDR1 and CDR2 from the germline V gene are MGHRA and YSYEKL. This CDR3 is built from 17 residues. J was trimmed by 1 base and V by 3 bases; bases with no gene match: 9. The CDR3 is CASSHIDRGWNNYGYTF. CDR3 DNA: TGCGCCAGCAGCCATATAGACAGGGGGTGGAATAACTATGGCTACACCTTC.

J is TRBJ2-1 and V is TRBV9; maybe TRBD2 (5 bases). Looked up from germline, CDR1 is SGDLS and CDR2 is YYNGEE. V was cut by 4 bases and J by 0 bases, with 14 bases left in between. This CDR3 has 16 amino acids. The chain's CDR3 is CASSPDPTNSYNEQFF. The CDR3 bases are TGTGCCAGCAGCCCTGATCCGACTAACTCCTACAATGAGCAGTTCTTC. The full variable domain, in which reference TRBV9 and TRBJ2-1 provide the parts outside the CDR3, is DSGVTQTPKHLITATGQRVTLRCSPRSGDLSVYWYQQSLDQGLQFLIQYYNGEERAKGNILERFSAQQFPDLHSELNLSSLELGDSALYFCASSPDPTNSYNEQFFGPGTRLTVL.

The chain has TRBV18 and TRBJ2-5; no definite D call. The last part of the DNA fits TRBJ2-7 better; the J call may be wrong. This CDR3 has 14 amino acids. The germline gives CDR1 KGHSH, CDR2 LQKENI. CDR3 amino acids: CASSPVDSSYEQYF. CDR3 DNA sequence: TGTGCCAGCTCACCTGTAGATAGCTCCTACGAGCAGTACTTC.